This T cell receptor (beta chain) was profiled in a study of blood T cell repertoires in COVID-19. In the study overall: Acute and convalescent COVID-19 specimens originated in the United States, Italy and Spain.

The protocol was immunoSEQ multiplex PCR, while the TCRdb copy is restricted to in-frame clones and leaves out a portion. The table records about 270,000 clones, 88% of them present only once. Germline V CDR1 and CDR2: MDHEN, SYDVKM. This CDR3 is 14 amino acids long. V shed 10 bases, J shed 0 bases, and the junction held 9 bases outside the gene matches. Cohorts were assigned according to the clinical history that participants reported. The source material was PBMCs or T cells enriched from blood (not recorded which). The clonotype comes from a woman in her 30s who had recovered from COVID-19. The chain employs TRBV28 and TRBJ2-7; TRBD2 agrees at 7 bases. CDR3 amino acids: CATSAAGDSYEQYF. As DNA, the CDR3 is TGTGCCACCTCGGCCGCGGGGGACTCCTACGAGCAGTACTTC.